Listed here are 10 T cell receptor beta chains from one sample, sequenced in a study of blood T cell repertoires in COVID-19 (dated by TCRdb to the early 2020s). The library was prepared using the immunoSEQ multiplex PCR assay. TCRdb stores this immuneACCESS table with in-frame sequences only. Part of the clones is absent; in the studies checked, under half of the shortfall reflects unresolved V genes, and no reason is known for the rest. For this sample there are some 150,000 clones; approximately 90% appear just once. Roughly 4% of the sample is held by the ten biggest clonotypes. Sample: peripheral blood. These receptors were collected from a woman aged 55-69 years who had recovered from COVID-19.

The chain links TRBV4-2 to TRBJ2-7, with TRBD2 identical over 7 bases. Germline trimming cut 1 base from V and 2 bases from J; bases unmatched to any gene: 8. CDR1 and CDR2 (germline): LGHNA, YNFKEQ. The CDR3 has 16 residues. The CDR3, as DNA: TGTGCCAGCAGCCAAGGGTTAGCGGGCCTCACCTACGAGCAGTACTTC. This encodes CASSQGLAGLTYEQYF.

The rearrangement links TRBV4-2 to TRBJ2-5, with 13 bases identical to TRBD2. Trimming at V came to 4 bases and at J to 2 bases, leaving 7 bases not matched to a gene. In germline, CDR1 is LGHNA, CDR2 YNFKEQ. CDR3 length: 17 amino acids. This CDR3 is CASSLGLAGDYQETQYF. In nucleotides, the CDR3 is TGTGCCAGCAGCCTCGGACTAGCGGGGGATTATCAAGAGACCCAGTACTTC.

The V gene is TRBV6-1, the J gene TRBJ1-4; D remains ambiguous. Trimming pared 2 bases from V and 7 bases from J, leaving 11 bases between. Germline values: CDR1 MNHNS, CDR2 SASEGT. The CDR3 has 14 residues. CDR3 residues: CASSESWWAEKLFF. In DNA form, the CDR3 reads TGTGCCAGCAGTGAATCCTGGTGGGCTGAAAAACTGTTTTTT.

The chain uses TRBV11-3 and TRBJ1-2; D call uncertain. Germline V gene lookup returns CDR1 SGHNT and CDR2 YENEEA. Trimming left V 5 bases short and J 5 bases short, with 18 bases between. The CDR3 covers 15 residues. The CDR3: CASSQLRRPEYGYTF. The CDR3 nucleotides are TGTGCCAGCAGCCAACTCCGGAGACCGGAATATGGCTACACCTTC.

The chain links TRBV9 to TRBJ2-1; 8 bases align to TRBD1. Germline V gene sequence: CDR1 SGDLS, CDR2 YYNGEE. The length of the CDR3 is 16 residues. V was clipped by 3 bases and J by 3 bases; unmatched bases: 8. The CDR3 is CASSASRDRRYNEQFF. The CDR3 DNA reads as TGTGCCAGCAGCGCTTCCCGGGACAGGCGCTACAATGAGCAGTTCTTC.

This sequence joins TRBV6-5 and TRBJ1-3; TRBD1 aligns across 7 bases. After removal of 8 bases from V and 0 bases from J, the junction contained 4 bases not matched to a gene. The germline gives CDR1 MNHEY, CDR2 SVGAGI. This CDR3 is built from 14 residues. The CDR3 DNA sequence: TGTGCCAGCCGTCGGGACAGCTCTGGAAACACCATATATTTT. This codes for CASRRDSSGNTIYF.

The V and J genes are TRBV10-2 and TRBJ2-7; D possibly corresponds to TRBD2 (5 bases). This CDR3 contains 14 residues. Trimming removed 3 bases at V and 3 bases at J, with 12 bases between. Germline CDR1 reads WSHSY; CDR2 reads SAAADI. The CDR3 here is CASSDIEGNYEQYF. The CDR3 DNA reads as TGCGCCAGCAGTGATATTGAGGGCAACTACGAGCAGTACTTC.

This rearrangement joins TRBV10-3 to TRBJ2-4; possible D gene TRBD2, 5 bases. With 2 bases removed from V and 11 bases from J, the gap between germline ends came to 16 bases. The CDR3 is 14 residues long. Germline values: CDR1 ENHRY, CDR2 SYGVKD. The CDR3 loop is CAISEAGSSQVQYF. The CDR3 bases are TGTGCCATCAGTGAGGCGGGCAGCAGCCAGGTTCAGTACTTC.

The genes are TRBV11-3 and TRBJ2-1, with 8 positions matching TRBD1. The CDR3 loop spans 14 amino acids. V lost 9 bases and J lost 0; bases outside the gene matches: 4. CDR1 is SGHNT, CDR2 YENEEA, per germline. The CDR3 region is CASSGTGSYNEQFF. CDR3 in DNA: TGTGCCAGTTCCGGGACAGGCTCCTACAATGAGCAGTTCTTC. The full variable domain, in which reference TRBV11-3 and TRBJ2-1 provide the parts outside the CDR3, is EAGVVQSPRYKIIEKKQPVAFWCNPISGHNTLYWYLQNLGQGPELLIRYENEEAVDDSQLPKDRFSAERLKGVDSTLKIQPAELGDSAVYLCASSGTGSYNEQFFGPGTRLTVL.

This clone was recorded only once. The chain combines TRBV5-1 with TRBJ1-6; maybe TRBD1 (5 bases). Per germline, CDR1 SGHRS and CDR2 YFSETQ. This CDR3 has 13 residues. The V end was cut by 5 bases, the J end by 15 bases, with 18 bases between. CDR3 DNA sequence: TGCGCCAGCAGTTTTAACAGTGCTACAGGCCTCCACTTT. Its protein is CASSFNSATGLHF.